These 8 T cell receptor beta chains were sequenced from one sample in a study of blood T cell repertoires in COVID-19. Assay: immunoSEQ multiplex PCR; the TCRdb copy retains only in-frame clones and omits some. Of tens of thousands of clones in the sample, about nine tenths were seen once. The sample taken for sequencing was peripheral blood. Every receptor here comes from a man aged 50 to 60 with COVID-19, enrolled during active disease.

The DNA of the CDR3 is TGTGCCTGGAGTCCACAGGGGGCGGGACGGCTGTTTTTT. Encoded protein: CAWSPQGAGRLFF. The chain joins TRBV30 to TRBJ2-2; the match to TRBD1 covers 9 bases. Trimming cost V 2 bases and J 13 bases; bases outside gene matches: 8. The germline V gene has CDR1 GTSNPN and CDR2 SVGIG (reference sequence). The length of the CDR3 is 13 residues.

The rearrangement uses TRBV18 and TRBJ2-4; 12 positions agree with TRBD1. The CDR3 contains 19 residues. CDR1 KGHSH and CDR2 LQKENI come from the germline V gene. Germline trimming cut 4 bases from V and 0 bases from J; bases unmatched to any gene: 10. The CDR3 DNA is TGTGCCAGCTCACGTATGACCGGGACAGGGGGCGCAGCCAAAAACATTCAGTACTTC. This translates into CASSRMTGTGGAAKNIQYF.

The V call is TRBV7-9, the J call TRBJ2-3; no reliable D call. This CDR3 is 12 amino acids long. V lost 3 bases and J 10 bases, leaving 11 bases between the germline ends. Germline CDR1 is SEHNR and CDR2 is FQNEAQ (reference sequence). CDR3 in amino acids: CASSFVESAQYF. The CDR3 DNA follows: TGTGCCAGCAGCTTCGTAGAATCTGCGCAGTATTTT.

This clone was found once. The genes are TRBV29-1 and TRBJ1-2; tentatively, D is TRBD1 (5 bases). The CDR3 loop spans 15 amino acids. V was pared by 1 base and J by 0 bases, with 12 bases between. The germline V gene encodes CDR1 SQVTM and CDR2 ANQGSEA. Here the CDR3 DNA reads TGCAGCGTTGAAGTGGGCATGGGGCCTAACTATGGCTACACCTTC. Its protein is CSVEVGMGPNYGYTF.

The chain recombines TRBV4-3 with TRBJ1-4; D unclear. Germline loops: CDR1 LGHNA, CDR2 YSLEER. The CDR3 loop spans 15 amino acids. Trimming cost V 1 base and J 2 bases, with 8 bases left between them. CDR3 bases: TGCGCCAGCAGCCAAGCCCAGGCGACTAATGAAAAACTGTTTTTT. It yields the protein CASSQAQATNEKLFF.

The CDR3 coding sequence is TGTGCCAGTAGTATGGGTGGACTTTACAATGAGCAGTTCTTC. It codes for CASSMGGLYNEQFF. This chain connects TRBV19 to TRBJ2-1; D is perhaps TRBD2 (5 bases). The germline V and J ends were trimmed by 3 bases and 4 bases, with 10 bases remaining between them. Germline assignment: CDR1 LNHDA and CDR2 SQIVND (reference sequence). The CDR3 consists of 14 residues.

This chain's CDR3 is CASSIGLAASYEQYF. DNA for the CDR3: TGTGCCAGTAGTATAGGACTAGCGGCAAGCTACGAGCAGTACTTC. The rearrangement links TRBV19 to TRBJ2-7; 9 nucleotides agree with TRBD2. CDR1 and CDR2 from the germline V gene are LNHDA and SQIVND (reference sequence). This CDR3 contains 15 residues. Trimming cost V 1 base and J 3 bases; bases outside gene matches: 4.

The V gene is TRBV6-1, the J gene TRBJ2-2; D perhaps matches TRBD1 (6 bases). The CDR3 extends over 16 amino acids. V was clipped by 4 bases and J by 8 bases, with 20 bases between them. Per the germline V gene, CDR1 is MNHNS and CDR2 is SASEGT. The CDR3 spells CASSATQGSMLGELFF. Written as DNA, the CDR3 is TGTGCCAGCAGTGCTACTCAGGGGTCTATGTTGGGGGAGCTGTTTTTT.